This T cell receptor (beta chain) was obtained from a study of monozygotic twins with inflammatory bowel disease. Unfractionated whole blood yielded total RNA, and T cells were not sorted. Molecular identifiers with 6-nucleotide sample barcodes were added during cDNA synthesis via template switching. Using the 5' RACE reads, TCRdb records one entry per CDR3 protein without DNA. The specimen's table records roughly 330,000 distinct CDR3 sequences. There are 13 residues in the CDR3. In germline, CDR1 is SGHTA, CDR2 FQGTGA. The V call is TRBV7-3, the J call TRBJ2-1; without DNA, the TCRdb call of TRBD2 cannot be checked. Sequencing was performed on blood. The TCR originated in a human donor with ulcerative colitis or Crohn's disease, or a healthy co-twin of an affected twin (not recorded which). Here the CDR3 reads CASSRDSNNEQFF.